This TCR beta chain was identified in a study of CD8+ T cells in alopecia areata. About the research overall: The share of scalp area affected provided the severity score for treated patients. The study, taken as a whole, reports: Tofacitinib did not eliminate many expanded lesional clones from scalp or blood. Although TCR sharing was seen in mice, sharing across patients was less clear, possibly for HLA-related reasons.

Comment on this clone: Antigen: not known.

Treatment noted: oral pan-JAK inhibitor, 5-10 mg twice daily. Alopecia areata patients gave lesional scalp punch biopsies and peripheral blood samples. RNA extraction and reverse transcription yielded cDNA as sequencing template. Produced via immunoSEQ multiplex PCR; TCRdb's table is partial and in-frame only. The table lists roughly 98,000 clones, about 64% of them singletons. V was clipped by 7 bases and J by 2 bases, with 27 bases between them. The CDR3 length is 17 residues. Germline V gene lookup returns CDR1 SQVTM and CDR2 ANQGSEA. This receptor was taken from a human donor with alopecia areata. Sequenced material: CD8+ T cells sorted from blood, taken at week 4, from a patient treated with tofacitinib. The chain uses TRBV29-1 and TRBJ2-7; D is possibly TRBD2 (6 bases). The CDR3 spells CSALRGLTKKTAYEQYF. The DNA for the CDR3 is TGCAGCGCCCTTCGGGGGTTGACAAAGAAGACCGCCTACGAGCAGTACTTC.